This TCR beta chain was captured by sequencing in a study of cytomegalovirus exposure and HLA in healthy donors. Study summary: The Caucasian-associated ancestry cluster contained approximately 81% of the approximately 430 genotyped donors. Overall study findings and caveats: TCR association rates varied by HLA locus in a later analysis, with DRB1 highest and HLA-C lowest.

Per the germline V gene, CDR1 is MNHEY and CDR2 is SMNVEV (reference sequence). The CDR3 covers 16 residues. The trim removed 3 bases at V and 2 bases at J, leaving 7 bases unmatched. Primers included in the PCR were 60 Vbeta and 13 Jbeta primers. As originally analysed: Counted up in a later analysis, unique TCR beta chains came to 60 million to 95 million, with around 10 million shared. TCRdb keeps only in-frame clones here, not all; method: immunoSEQ multiplex PCR. V, J and clone size were drawn from that table, and D and trimming were deduced from the DNA. In the table there are approximately 130,000 clones, about 10% of which are singletons. Concerning this clone itself: What it binds is not known.

The sample was PBMCs. This clonotype was sampled from a woman aged 40 to 50 in good health and CMV-seropositive. The chain links TRBV27 to TRBJ2-7; 10 bases match TRBD1. The chain's CDR3 is CASSLGWGQGTYEQYF. The DNA of the CDR3 is TGTGCCAGCAGTTTGGGATGGGGACAGGGGACCTACGAGCAGTACTTC.